This TCR beta chain stems from a study of T-cell memory formation after mild COVID-19. TCRdb redid the calling of the 5' RACE reads with MiXCR, one entry per CDR3 protein. Of tens of thousands of distinct CDR3 sequences listed, about 15% were seen once; the top ten hold roughly two fifths. Concerning this clonotype: The DNA is left out, because the CDR3 cannot be placed on it with certainty; the CDR3 is given as TCRdb lists it.

Germline V gives CDR1 LNHDA, CDR2 SQIVND (reference sequence). The CDR3 is 14 amino acids in total, end residues counted. The TCR originated in a young man who had mild COVID-19 (a few samples of this study predate the infection). Cell type and time point are not known. This rearrangement joins TRBV19 to TRBJ1-1. The sequencing sample was made of PBMCs or a T cell subset sorted from them (not recorded which). CDR3 loop: CASSTSGTNTEAFF.